Presented here are 24 T cell receptor beta chains from one specimen sequenced in a study of blood T cell repertoires in COVID-19. The repertoire was sequenced with immunoSEQ multiplex PCR; TCRdb's copy has only in-frame clones and lacks some. Among 350,000 to 450,000 clones listed, roughly 84% were seen once. Sequenced material: PBMCs or T cells enriched from blood (not recorded which). The receptors derive from a woman aged 18 to 35 who had been exposed to COVID-19.

This rearrangement joins TRBV7-9 to TRBJ1-5; tentatively, D is TRBD1 (5 bases). This CDR3 has 14 amino acids. V was pared by 1 base and J by 9 bases, with 13 bases between. CDR1 is SEHNR, CDR2 FQNEAQ, per germline (reference sequence). The CDR3 loop reads CASSLGGGEMPQHF. The CDR3 coding sequence is TGTGCCAGCAGCTTAGGAGGAGGGGAAATGCCCCAGCATTTT.

This clone was recorded once. The chain employs TRBV19 and TRBJ1-5; D uncertain. CDR3 length: 16 residues. The V and J ends lost 2 bases and 7 bases respectively, with 18 bases between them. The germline V gene encodes CDR1 LNHDA and CDR2 SQIVND (reference sequence). The CDR3 reads CASSIRSPPREQPQHF. CDR3 DNA: TGTGCCAGTAGTATAAGATCCCCGCCGCGGGAACAGCCCCAGCATTTT.

V and J are TRBV30 and TRBJ2-7; D unresolved. Trimming cost V 4 bases and J 2 bases, with 9 bases left between them. Germline V lookup: CDR1 GTSNPN, CDR2 SVGIG (reference sequence). The CDR3 is 12 amino acids. The DNA of the CDR3 is TGTGCCTGGACGCGCGTACCCTACGAGCAGTACTTC. It specifies CAWTRVPYEQYF. The full variable domain, with the rest looked up from reference TRBV30 and TRBJ2-7, is SQTIHQWPATLVQPVGSPLSLECTVEGTSNPNLYWYRQAAGRGLQLLFYSVGIGQISSEVPQNLSASRPQDRQFILSSKKLLLSDSGFYLCAWTRVPYEQYFGPGTRLTVT.

The CDR3 is CASSARDTNYGYTF. The CDR3 DNA reads TGTGCCAGCAGCGCAAGGGACACCAACTATGGCTACACCTTC. The chain links TRBV21-1 to TRBJ1-2; TRBD1 is the table's D call and was not checked against the DNA. TRBV21-1 constitutes a pseudogene. This CDR3 comprises 14 residues.

The chain employs TRBV5-6 and TRBJ2-7, with D possibly TRBD1 on 6 matching bases. The CDR3 sequence is 14 residues long. V dropped 5 bases and J dropped 1 base, with 13 bases sitting between them. CDR1 is SGHDT and CDR2 is YYEEEE in the germline V gene. The CDR3 DNA is TGTGCCAGCAGTTCGACAGGTAGATCCTACGAGCAGTACTTC. It specifies CASSSTGRSYEQYF.

V and J are TRBV2 and TRBJ2-1; 9 bases are a match to TRBD2. The CDR3 runs to 16 residues. Germline V gene sequence: CDR1 SNHLY, CDR2 FYNNEI. With 2 bases clipped from V and 3 bases from J, the junction kept 5 bases outside the gene matches. CDR3 protein: CASSELRRGGYNEQFF. CDR3 nucleotide sequence: TGTGCCAGCAGTGAATTAAGGCGGGGGGGCTACAATGAGCAGTTCTTC.

On this clone: Relative to the germline gene, one junction end is altered; a read error may explain this. The J gene is TRBJ2-3, the V gene TRBV27; D unresolved. From germline, CDR1 is MNHEY and CDR2 SMNVEV (reference sequence). The CDR3 extends over 14 amino acids. DNA for the CDR3: TGTGCCAGCAGTTTACTAGTAAGCACCGATACGCAGTATTTT. As protein: CASSLLVSTDTQYF.

This clone was observed a single time. The genes are TRBV10-2 and TRBJ2-1; TRBD1 aligns across 10 bases. Germline values: CDR1 WSHSY, CDR2 SAAADI. The V segment lost 6 bases and the J segment 8 bases; nucleotides outside the gene matches: 13. The CDR3 covers 16 residues. CDR3: CASRLNRDRGKDEQFF. Here the CDR3 DNA reads TGCGCCAGCAGATTAAACCGGGACAGGGGAAAGGATGAGCAGTTCTTC.

The rearrangement links TRBV27 to TRBJ1-2, with TRBD1 matching 8 bases. CDR3 size: 15 residues. Trimming at V came to 6 bases and at J to 2 bases, leaving 8 bases not matched to a gene. CDR1 MNHEY and CDR2 SMNVEV come from the germline V gene (reference sequence). The CDR3 region has the DNA TGTGCCAGCAGACCATCAGGGGGCTCAAACTATGGCTACACCTTC. It translates to CASRPSGGSNYGYTF.

V usage is TRBV5-5 and J usage is TRBJ1-4, with D unresolved. CDR1 and CDR2 (germline): SGHKS, YYEKEE (reference sequence). V shed 2 bases and J shed 0 bases, with 8 bases lying between them. This CDR3 comprises 15 residues. The CDR3 nucleotides read TGTGCCAGCAGCTTAGGAGGGCCAACTAATGAAAAACTGTTTTTT. Protein sequence: CASSLGGPTNEKLFF. Full variable domain (remainder filled in from reference TRBV5-5 and TRBJ1-4): DAGVTQSPTHLIKTRGQQVTLRCSPISGHKSVSWYQQVLGQGPQFIFQYYEKEERGRGNFPDRFSARQFPNYSSELNVNALLLGDSALYLCASSLGGPTNEKLFFGSGTQLSVL.

This clone was seen only a few times. This CDR3 reads CASSYLGEGAYEQYF. DNA for the CDR3: TGTGCCAGCAGCTACCTAGGAGAGGGGGCCTACGAGCAGTACTTC. The rearrangement joins TRBV28 to TRBJ2-7; maybe TRBD1 (6 bases). Germline V gives CDR1 MDHEN, CDR2 SYDVKM. V shed 6 bases and J shed 2 bases, with 17 bases lying between them. There are 15 residues in the CDR3.

The chain links TRBV3-1 (or the pseudogene TRBV3-2) to TRBJ1-6, with TRBD1 as a possible D gene (5 bases). CDR3 length equals 14 residues. CDR1 LGHDT and CDR2 YNNKEL come from the germline V gene (reference sequence). The V end lost 0 bases, the J end lost 10 bases, and 10 bases lay between the germline ends. CDR3 in amino acids: CASSQEGAWSPLHF. The CDR3 coding sequence is TGTGCCAGCAGCCAAGAAGGGGCATGGTCACCCCTCCACTTT.

The chain recombines TRBV15 with TRBJ1-4; 9 nucleotides align to TRBD1. The V and J ends lost 1 base and 8 bases, in that order; junction bases with no gene match: 8. This CDR3 region has 16 residues. Germline V gives CDR1 LNHNV, CDR2 YYDKDF (reference sequence). The CDR3: CATSRGDRAREEKLFF. CDR3 nucleotides: TGTGCCACCAGCAGAGGGGACAGGGCGAGGGAAGAAAAACTGTTTTTT.

The rearrangement uses TRBV5-8 and TRBJ1-6; the D gene is possibly TRBD1 (5 bases). Germline loops: CDR1 SGHTS, CDR2 YDEGEE. The ends were cut back, 6 bases at V and 7 bases at J, with 14 bases in the middle. CDR3 size: 14 residues. CDR3 in DNA: TGTGCCAGCATCTTAGGGGATCGGAATTCACCCCTCCACTTT. It specifies CASILGDRNSPLHF. The whole variable domain, remainder taken from reference TRBV5-8 and TRBJ1-6, is EAGVTQSPTHLIKTRGQQATLRCSPISGHTSVYWYQQALGLGLQFLLWYDEGEERNRGNFPPRFSGRQFPNYSSELNVNALELEDSALYLCASILGDRNSPLHFGNGTRLTVT.

This sequence joins TRBV28 and TRBJ1-4, with TRBD1 identical over 11 bases. The V gene end was trimmed by 2 bases and the J gene end by 7 bases; junction bases not matched to a gene: 0. Germline V lookup: CDR1 MDHEN, CDR2 SYDVKM. The length of the CDR3 is 14 residues. The CDR3 loop is CASSLGQGAEKLFF. The DNA of the CDR3 is TGTGCCAGCAGTTTAGGACAGGGGGCTGAAAAACTGTTTTTT.

This chain joins TRBV6-2 or TRBV6-3 and TRBJ2-3, with 8 bases fitting TRBD2. There are 19 residues in the CDR3. The V gene's germline CDR1 is MNHEY and CDR2 SVGEGT. Trimming removed 2 bases from V and 0 bases from J; junction bases left unmatched: 13. The CDR3 protein is CASSYPLGASGPSTDTQYF. CDR3 in DNA: TGTGCCAGCAGTTACCCCCTAGGGGCTAGCGGGCCTAGCACAGATACGCAGTATTTT.

The chain links TRBV4-1 to TRBJ2-7; TRBD2 matches at 7 bases. The CDR3 has 15 amino acids. The germline gives CDR1 MGHRA, CDR2 YSYEKL. After removal of 4 bases from V and 6 bases from J, the junction contained 12 bases not matched to a gene. The CDR3: CASSPLLWGEGEQYF. Written as DNA, the CDR3 is TGCGCCAGCAGCCCCCTCCTCTGGGGGGAGGGCGAGCAGTACTTC.

V usage is TRBV27 and J usage is TRBJ2-7; 8 positions match TRBD2. Germline CDR1 MNHEY, CDR2 SMNVEV (reference sequence). Unmatched junction bases numbered 7, after V lost 2 bases and J lost 1 base. The CDR3 has 16 residues. CDR3 in amino acids: CASSLLSGLVSYEQYF. The CDR3 DNA is TGTGCCAGCAGTTTACTCTCGGGACTAGTTTCCTACGAGCAGTACTTC.

The rearrangement links TRBV11-2 to TRBJ1-6; 7 bases align to TRBD1. The germline V gene encodes CDR1 SGHAT and CDR2 FQNNGV. This CDR3 contains 14 residues. V trimming: 5 bases; J trimming: 7 bases; junction bases outside the gene matches: 5. The CDR3 protein is CASSQDRANSPLHF. The CDR3, as DNA: TGTGCCAGCAGCCAAGACAGGGCCAATTCACCCCTCCACTTT.

The CDR3 DNA reads as TGTGCAAGTCGTCCGACCCAGGGTAGAATAGCCAAAAACATTCAGTACTTC. Amino acid sequence: CASRPTQGRIAKNIQYF. J is TRBJ2-4 and V is TRBV12-2; the listed D gene, TRBD1, was not tested against the DNA. TRBV12-2 is shown as a pseudogene. This CDR3 has 17 amino acids.

The chain employs TRBV24-1 and TRBJ2-1; perhaps TRBD2 as D (5 bases). V was shortened by 5 bases and J by 3 bases, with 13 bases between the two germline ends. CDR3 length equals 15 residues. CDR1 KGHDR and CDR2 SFDVKD come from the germline V gene. In DNA form, the CDR3 reads TGTGCCACCAGTGCTGGAAGGAGGAACTACAATGAGCAGTTCTTC. Its protein product is CATSAGRRNYNEQFF.

This chain links TRBV6-5 with TRBJ2-3, with TRBD2 matching 11 bases. Germline V lookup: CDR1 MNHEY, CDR2 SVGAGI. The junction had 6 bases not matched to a gene; V was cut back by 6 bases and J by 4 bases. The CDR3 contains 15 residues. The CDR3 spells CASSLLAGVADTQYF. In DNA, the CDR3 is TGTGCCAGCAGCCTACTAGCGGGGGTGGCAGATACGCAGTATTTT.

This chain uses TRBV20-1 with TRBJ2-2; D may be TRBD2 (6 bases). There are 18 residues in the CDR3. Germline V gene lookup returns CDR1 DFQATT and CDR2 SNEGSKA (reference sequence). V lost 3 bases and J 5 bases, leaving 25 bases between the germline ends. The DNA of the CDR3 is TGCAGTGCTAGTTCGCGGGATACGATATACCTCGGAACCGGGGAGCTGTTTTTT. Amino acids: CSASSRDTIYLGTGELFF.

The genes are TRBV18 and TRBJ2-7; D unclear. This CDR3 has 13 amino acids. The germline CDR1 and CDR2 sequences are KGHSH and LQKENI. V gave up 3 bases and J gave up 3 bases, with 9 bases separating them. Here the CDR3 DNA reads TGTGCCAGCTCACCGGGCTTTGTCTACGAGCAGTACTTC. This codes for CASSPGFVYEQYF.